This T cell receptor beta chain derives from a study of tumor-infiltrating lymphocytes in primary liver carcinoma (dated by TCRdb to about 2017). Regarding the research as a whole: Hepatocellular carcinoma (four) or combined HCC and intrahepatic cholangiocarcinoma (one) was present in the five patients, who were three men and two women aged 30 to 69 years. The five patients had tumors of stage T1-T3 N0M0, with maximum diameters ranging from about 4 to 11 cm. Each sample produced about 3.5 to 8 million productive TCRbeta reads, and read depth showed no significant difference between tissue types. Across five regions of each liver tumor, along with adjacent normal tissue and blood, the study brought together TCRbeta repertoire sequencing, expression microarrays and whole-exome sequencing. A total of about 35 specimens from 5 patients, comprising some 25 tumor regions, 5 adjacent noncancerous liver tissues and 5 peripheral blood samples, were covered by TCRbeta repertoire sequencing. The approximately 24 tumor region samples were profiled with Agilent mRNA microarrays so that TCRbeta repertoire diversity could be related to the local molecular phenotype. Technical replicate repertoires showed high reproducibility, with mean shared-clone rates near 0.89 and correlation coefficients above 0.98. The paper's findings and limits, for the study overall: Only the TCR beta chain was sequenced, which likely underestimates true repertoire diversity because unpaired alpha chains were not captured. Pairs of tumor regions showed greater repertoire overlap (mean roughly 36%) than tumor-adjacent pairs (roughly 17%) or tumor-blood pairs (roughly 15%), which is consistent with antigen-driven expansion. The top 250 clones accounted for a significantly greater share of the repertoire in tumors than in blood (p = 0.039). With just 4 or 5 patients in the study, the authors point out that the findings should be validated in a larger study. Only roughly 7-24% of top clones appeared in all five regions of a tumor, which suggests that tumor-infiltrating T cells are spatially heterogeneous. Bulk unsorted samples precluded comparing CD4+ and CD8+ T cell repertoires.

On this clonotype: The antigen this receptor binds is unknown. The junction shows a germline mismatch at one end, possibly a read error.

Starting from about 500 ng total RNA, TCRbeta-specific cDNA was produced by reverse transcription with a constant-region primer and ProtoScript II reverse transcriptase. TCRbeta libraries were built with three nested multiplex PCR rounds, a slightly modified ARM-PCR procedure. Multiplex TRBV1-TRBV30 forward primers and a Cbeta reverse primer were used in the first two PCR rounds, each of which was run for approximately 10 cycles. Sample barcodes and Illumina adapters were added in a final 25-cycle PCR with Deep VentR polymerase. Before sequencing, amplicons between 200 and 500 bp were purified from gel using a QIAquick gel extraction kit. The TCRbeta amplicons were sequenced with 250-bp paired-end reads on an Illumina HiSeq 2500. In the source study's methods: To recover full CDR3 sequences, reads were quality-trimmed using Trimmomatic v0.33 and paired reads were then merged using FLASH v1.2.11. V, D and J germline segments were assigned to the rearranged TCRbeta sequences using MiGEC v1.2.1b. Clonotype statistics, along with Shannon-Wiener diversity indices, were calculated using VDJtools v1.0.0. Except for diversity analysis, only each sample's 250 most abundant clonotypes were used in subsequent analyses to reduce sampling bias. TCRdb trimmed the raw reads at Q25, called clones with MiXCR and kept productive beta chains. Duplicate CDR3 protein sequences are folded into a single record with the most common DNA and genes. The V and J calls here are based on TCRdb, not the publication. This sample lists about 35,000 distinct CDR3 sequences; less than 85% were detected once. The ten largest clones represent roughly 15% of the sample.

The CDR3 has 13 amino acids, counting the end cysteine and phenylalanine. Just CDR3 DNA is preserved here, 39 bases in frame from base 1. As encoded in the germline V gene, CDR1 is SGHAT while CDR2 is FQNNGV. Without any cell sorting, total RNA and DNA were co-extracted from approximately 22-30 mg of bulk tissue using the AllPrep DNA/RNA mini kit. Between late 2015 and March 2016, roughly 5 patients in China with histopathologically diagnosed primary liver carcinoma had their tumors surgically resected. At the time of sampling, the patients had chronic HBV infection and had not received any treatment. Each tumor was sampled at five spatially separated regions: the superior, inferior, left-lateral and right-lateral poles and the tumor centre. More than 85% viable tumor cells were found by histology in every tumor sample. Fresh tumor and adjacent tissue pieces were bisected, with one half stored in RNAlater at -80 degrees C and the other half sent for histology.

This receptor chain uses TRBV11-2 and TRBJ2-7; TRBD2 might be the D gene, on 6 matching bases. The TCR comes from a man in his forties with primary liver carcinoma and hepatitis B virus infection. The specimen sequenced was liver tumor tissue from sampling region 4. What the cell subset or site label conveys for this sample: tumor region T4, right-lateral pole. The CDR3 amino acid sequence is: CASSRSGWDDQYF. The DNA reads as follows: TGTGCCAGCAGCAGAAGCGGGTGGGACGACCAGTACTTC.